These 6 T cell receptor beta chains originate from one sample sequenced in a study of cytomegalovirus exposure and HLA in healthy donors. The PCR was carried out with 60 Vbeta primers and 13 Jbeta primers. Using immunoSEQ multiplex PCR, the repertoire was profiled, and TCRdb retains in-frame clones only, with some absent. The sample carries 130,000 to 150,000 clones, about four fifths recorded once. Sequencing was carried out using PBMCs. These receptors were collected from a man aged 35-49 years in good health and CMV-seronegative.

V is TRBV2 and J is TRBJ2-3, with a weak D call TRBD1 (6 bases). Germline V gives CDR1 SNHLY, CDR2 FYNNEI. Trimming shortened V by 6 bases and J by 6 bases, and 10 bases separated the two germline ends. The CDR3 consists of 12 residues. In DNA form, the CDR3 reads TGTGCCAGCAGGGAAACAGGGGATACGCAGTATTTT. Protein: CASRETGDTQYF. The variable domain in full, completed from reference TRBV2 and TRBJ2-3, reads EPEVTQTPSHQVTQMGQEVILRCVPISNHLYFYWYRQILGQKVEFLVSFYNNEISEKSEIFDDQFSVERPDGSNFTLKIRSTKLEDSAMYFCASRETGDTQYFGPGTRLTVL.

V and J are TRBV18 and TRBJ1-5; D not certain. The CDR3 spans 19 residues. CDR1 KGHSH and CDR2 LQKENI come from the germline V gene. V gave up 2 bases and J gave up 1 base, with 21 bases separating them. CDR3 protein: CASSPLPPVSTGSNQPQHF. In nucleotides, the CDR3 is TGTGCCAGCTCACCATTGCCCCCCGTTTCGACCGGGAGCAATCAGCCCCAGCATTTT.

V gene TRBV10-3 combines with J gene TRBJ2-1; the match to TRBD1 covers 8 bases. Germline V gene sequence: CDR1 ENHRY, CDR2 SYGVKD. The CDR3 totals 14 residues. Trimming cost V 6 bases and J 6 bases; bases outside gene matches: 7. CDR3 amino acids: CAIRPGQVFNEQFF. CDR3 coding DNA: TGTGCCATCAGGCCGGGACAGGTTTTCAATGAGCAGTTCTTC.

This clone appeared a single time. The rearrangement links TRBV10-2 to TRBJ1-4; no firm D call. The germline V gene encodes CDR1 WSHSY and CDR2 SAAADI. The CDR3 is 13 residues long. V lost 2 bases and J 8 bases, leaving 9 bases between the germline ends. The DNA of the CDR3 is TGCGCCAGCAGTGAGGCGGGCGACGAAAAACTGTTTTTT. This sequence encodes CASSEAGDEKLFF.

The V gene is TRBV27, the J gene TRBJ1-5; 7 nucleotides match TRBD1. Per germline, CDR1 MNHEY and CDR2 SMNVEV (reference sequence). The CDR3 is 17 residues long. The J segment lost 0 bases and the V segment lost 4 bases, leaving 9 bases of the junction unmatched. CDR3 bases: TGTGCCAGCAGTTCCGGACAGGCTCCTTATAGCAATCAGCCCCAGCATTTT. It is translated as CASSSGQAPYSNQPQHF.

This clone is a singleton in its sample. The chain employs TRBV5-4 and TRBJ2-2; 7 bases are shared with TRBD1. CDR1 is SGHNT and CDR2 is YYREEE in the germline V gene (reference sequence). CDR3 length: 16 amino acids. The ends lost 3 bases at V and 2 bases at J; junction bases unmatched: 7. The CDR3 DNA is TGTGCCAGCAGCTCGGGGCGACAGGGTAACACCGGGGAGCTGTTTTTT. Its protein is CASSSGRQGNTGELFF.